These 25 T cell receptor beta chains were all obtained from the same sample, sequenced in a study of T cell clonality in common variable immunodeficiency. These TCRs' antigens remain unknown. Findings and limits, study-wide: Reportedly, TCR beta sequences from common variable immunodeficiency showed fewer deletions and N-nucleotide insertions.

Sequenced by immunoSEQ multiplex PCR; TCRdb stores in-frame clones only, minus some. Listed for the sample are 28,000 or so clones, none seen a single time. The specimen was peripheral blood mononuclear cells. The receptors originated from a human donor with common variable immunodeficiency.

There are a few counts of this clone. The sequenced part of the CDR3 DNA is TGTGCCAGCAGCTGGGGGGAAAACGAG. It codes for CASSWGENE. The whole CDR3 protein is CASSWGENEQYF. The V gene is TRBV7-8, the J gene TRBJ2-7, with a tentative D call TRBD2 (6 bases). Sequencing ends 3 residues short of the CDR3 end; the germline J gene provides the rest. From germline, CDR1 is SGHVS and CDR2 FQNEAQ. Trimming removed 4 bases from V and 5 bases from J, with 9 bases in between. The CDR3 is 12 residues long.

This clone was counted many times. The CDR3 is cut off 3 residues early in the read; its end comes from the germline J gene. This chain links TRBV5-1 with TRBJ2-3; 12 bases match TRBD1. CDR1 and CDR2 from the germline V gene are SGHRS and YFSETQ. Germline trimming cut 4 bases from V and 3 bases from J; bases unmatched to any gene: 6. This CDR3 is built from 16 residues. CDR3 sequence reads: CASSPGGQGATDTQYF. Incomplete CDR3 DNA: TGCGCCAGCAGCCCGGGGGGACAGGGGGCGACAGATACG.

A word on this clone: Read coverage stops 3 residues before the CDR3 terminus; the germline J gene supplies the remainder. The rearrangement uses TRBV19 and TRBJ2-1; TRBD1 matches 7 bases. The ends lost 6 bases at V and 2 bases at J; junction bases unmatched: 16. Germline V CDR1 and CDR2: LNHDA, SQIVND (reference sequence). The CDR3 has 18 amino acids. CDR3 bases read: TGTGCCAGTAGCAAAGGACAGGATCGTTGGGGCCCCTACAATGAG. Translating it yields CASSKGQDRWGPYNE. In full, the CDR3 is CASSKGQDRWGPYNEQFF.

Comments on this clone: From the germline J gene comes the end of the CDR3, since the read stops 3 residues before it. V and J are TRBV30 and TRBJ1-2; weak D call: TRBD1 (5 bases). The V and J ends lost 0 bases and 2 bases respectively, with 7 bases between them. Germline V gene lookup returns CDR1 GTSNPN and CDR2 SVGIG (reference sequence). The CDR3 loop spans 13 amino acids. Incomplete CDR3 DNA: TGTGCCTGGAGTGTACGACAGAACTATGGC. This gives the protein CAWSVRQNYG. The CDR3, in full, reads CAWSVRQNYGYTF.

The sample holds many counts of this clone. The CDR3 end lies 3 residues beyond the end of the read and is filled in from the germline J gene. The chain couples TRBV30 to TRBJ1-1; 7 bases fit TRBD1. Trimming removed 5 bases from V and 2 bases from J; junction bases left unmatched: 14. Germline CDR1 and CDR2: GTSNPN and SVGIG (reference sequence). The CDR3 loop spans 16 amino acids. CDR3 DNA, as far as it was read: TGTGCCTGGCAGCAGTGGACAGGCCGGAGTAACACTGAA. Protein product: CAWQQWTGRSNTE. The CDR3 as a whole reads CAWQQWTGRSNTEAFF.

This clone was recorded a few times. Read sequence stops 3 residues before the CDR3 end, and the germline J gene provides the missing end. The chain combines TRBV19 with TRBJ1-3; weak D call: TRBD1 (5 bases). CDR3 length equals 16 residues. CDR1 and CDR2 (germline): LNHDA, SQIVND (reference sequence). Trimming pared 5 bases from V and 0 bases from J, leaving 14 bases between. The CDR3 DNA, read in part, is TGTGCCAGTAGTGGGCAGGGATATTTCTCTGGAAACACC. Translation gives CASSGQGYFSGNT. The entire CDR3 protein reads CASSGQGYFSGNTIYF.

Only a few counts were recorded for this clone. The CDR3 region is CASSQTGENIQYF. CDR3 DNA (partial): TGTGCCAGTAGTCAAACAGGGGAGAACATT. The rearrangement links TRBV19 to TRBJ2-4, with 7 positions matching TRBD1. The read terminates 3 residues ahead of where the CDR3 ends, so the germline J gene completes it. CDR3 length: 13 amino acids. Germline assignment: CDR1 LNHDA and CDR2 SQIVND (reference sequence). V shed 5 bases and J 7 bases; nucleotides not matched to a gene: 5. Full variable domain (remainder filled in from reference TRBV19 and TRBJ2-4): DGGITQSPKYLFRKEGQNVTLSCEQNLNHDAMYWYRQDPGQGLRLIYYSQIVNDFQKGDIAEGYSVSREKKESFPLTVTSAQKNPTAFYLCASSQTGENIQYFGAGTRLSVL.

This clone has a handful of counts. Read coverage stops 3 residues before the CDR3 terminus; the germline J gene supplies the remainder. The V call is TRBV6-4, the J call TRBJ1-2, with D tentatively TRBD1 (6 bases). The CDR3 has 13 residues. Between the trimmed V and J ends, which lost 6 bases and 6 bases, there was a span of 14 bases. Germline assignment: CDR1 MRHNA and CDR2 SNTAGT. CDR3 DNA, as far as it was read: TGTGCCAGCAGCTCGGACAGAAACAATGGC. It translates to CASSSDRNNG. The whole CDR3 region reads CASSSDRNNGYTF.

This clone was seen at least ten times. The read is 3 residues too short to cover the CDR3 end, so that end is filled in from the germline J gene. The rearrangement links TRBV5-1 to TRBJ2-1; the D gene is possibly TRBD2 (7 bases). Trimming shortened V by 3 bases and J by 4 bases, and 11 bases separated the two germline ends. The germline CDR1 and CDR2 sequences are SGHRS and YFSETQ. The CDR3 contains 14 residues. The CDR3 DNA, read in part, is TGCGCCAGCAGCTCGGCGGGGGCTTACAATGAG. Its translation is CASSSAGAYNE. In full, the CDR3 reads CASSSAGAYNEQFF.

A note on this clone: Sequencing ends 3 residues short of the CDR3 end; the germline J gene provides the rest. The chain combines TRBV30 with TRBJ1-4, with TRBD1 matching over 7 bases. CDR1 and CDR2 from the germline V gene are GTSNPN and SVGIG (reference sequence). The CDR3 has 15 residues. V dropped 3 bases and J dropped 3; count of bases not matched to a gene: 7. The CDR3 bases that were read are TGTGCCTGGAGATCTATGGGACAGTCTAATGAAAAA. Translating it yields CAWRSMGQSNEK. The whole CDR3 sequence is CAWRSMGQSNEKLFF.

This clone was counted a few times. The read ends 3 residues early relative to the CDR3; the germline J gene fills the gap. The J gene is TRBJ2-2, the V gene TRBV5-1, with TRBD1 identical over 7 bases. CDR3 length: 16 residues. V lost 3 bases and J lost 2; bases outside the gene matches: 7. Germline V gives CDR1 SGHRS, CDR2 YFSETQ. CDR3 DNA, as far as it was read: TGCGCCAGCAGCTATTTTGGGACAGTAAACACCGGGGAG. Its translation is CASSYFGTVNTGE. The CDR3, in full, reads CASSYFGTVNTGELFF.

As to this clone: Read sequence stops 3 residues before the CDR3 end, and the germline J gene provides the missing end. The V and J genes are TRBV7-6 and TRBJ1-2; D unresolved. The ends were cut back, 4 bases at V and 5 bases at J, with 14 bases in the middle. The CDR3 contains 14 residues. CDR1 and CDR2 from the germline V gene are SGHVS and FNYEAQ. The CDR3 bases that were read are TGTGCCAGCAGCTCCGACACCTCTGGGTATGGC. Amino acids: CASSSDTSGYG. The full CDR3 protein is CASSSDTSGYGYTF.

This clone turned up a few times. The sequence runs out 3 residues before the end of the CDR3; the remainder is reconstructed from the germline J gene. This sequence joins TRBV5-6 and TRBJ2-1; D gene unclear. Germline V gene data show CDR1 as SGHDT and CDR2 as YYEEEE. The CDR3 runs to 13 residues. Trimming cost V 1 base and J 6 bases, with 8 bases left between them. The CDR3 loop is CASSLSGTNEQFF. CDR3 DNA (partial): TGTGCCAGCAGCTTGTCAGGAACCAATGAG.

This clone has at least ten counts. CDR3 DNA, as far as it was read: TGTGCCAGTAGAAGCGACGGGGAGACC. Protein sequence: CASRSDGET. The entire CDR3 sequence reads CASRSDGETQYF. V usage is TRBV19 and J usage is TRBJ2-5; D gene ambiguous. Read data end 3 residues before the CDR3 end; the end is taken from the germline J gene. Between the trimmed V and J ends, which lost 6 bases and 5 bases, there was a span of 10 bases. Germline V gene lookup returns CDR1 LNHDA and CDR2 SQIVND (reference sequence). The CDR3 loop spans 12 amino acids.

This clone has ten or more counts. Sequencing ends 3 residues short of the CDR3 end; the germline J gene provides the rest. V usage is TRBV18 and J usage is TRBJ1-1; unclear D gene. Germline loops: CDR1 KGHSH, CDR2 LQKENI. The CDR3 has 13 amino acids. Trimming took off 4 bases at V and 4 bases at J, with 10 bases between the two ends. This CDR3 reads CASSRGYTTEAFF. The covered CDR3 bases are TGTGCCAGCTCACGAGGGTACACCACTGAA.

Concerning this clone: The read ends 3 residues early relative to the CDR3; the germline J gene fills the gap. This rearrangement joins TRBV7-2 to TRBJ1-6, with unresolved D. The ends were cut back, 4 bases at V and 5 bases at J, with 12 bases in the middle. This CDR3 region has 15 residues. Per germline, CDR1 SGHTA and CDR2 FQGNSA. This CDR3 reads CASSSHGVDNSPLHF. The CDR3 bases that were read are TGTGCCAGCAGCTCCCACGGGGTGGATAATTCACCC.

This clone showed up just a few times. The CDR3 is cut off 3 residues early in the read; its end comes from the germline J gene. The gene calls are TRBV5-1 and TRBJ2-3; 13 bases are shared with TRBD2. The CDR3 has 17 residues. CDR1 SGHRS and CDR2 YFSETQ come from the germline V gene. The V gene end was trimmed by 4 bases and the J gene end by 2 bases; junction bases not matched to a gene: 7. The sequenced part of the CDR3 DNA is TGCGCCAGCAGCGGGGGAGGACTAGCGGGGGTCACAGATACG. As protein: CASSGGGLAGVTDT. The whole CDR3 reads CASSGGGLAGVTDTQYF.

This clone is categorized as medium-sized. CDR3 loop: CSARGRIGNTEAFF. The DNA read from the CDR3 is TGCAGTGCTAGAGGGCGGATCGGGAACACTGAA. This chain links TRBV20-1 with TRBJ1-1, with D uncertain. Read data end 3 residues before the CDR3 end; the end is taken from the germline J gene. The CDR3 totals 14 residues. The germline CDR1 and CDR2 sequences are DFQATT and SNEGSKA (reference sequence). Trimming shortened V by 1 base and J by 1 base, and 10 bases separated the two germline ends.

This clone was found many times. The read gets to within 3 residues of the CDR3 end, and the germline J gene fills in the rest. The chain carries TRBV20-1 and TRBJ2-5; unclear D gene. V dropped 3 bases and J dropped 7 bases, with 15 bases sitting between them. Looked up from germline, CDR1 is DFQATT and CDR2 is SNEGSKA (reference sequence). This CDR3 is 13 amino acids long. The CDR3 DNA, read in part, is TGCAGTGCTAGCCAGACTCTACTGGGGACC. Protein sequence: CSASQTLLGT. The full-length CDR3 reads as CSASQTLLGTQYF.

This clone was counted at least ten times. The sequenced fragment ends 3 residues before the CDR3 boundary, so the rest is inferred from the germline J gene. The rearrangement uses TRBV2 and TRBJ1-1; D not resolved. Germline loops: CDR1 SNHLY, CDR2 FYNNEI. V was shortened by 2 bases and J by 0 bases, with 7 bases between the two germline ends. The CDR3 loop spans 14 amino acids. The CDR3 loop is CASSELEVNTEAFF. The covered CDR3 bases are TGTGCCAGCAGTGAACTTGAGGTGAACACTGAA.

This clone was picked up many times. The sequenced fragment ends 3 residues before the CDR3 boundary, so the rest is inferred from the germline J gene. The chain has TRBV5-1 and TRBJ2-2, with 8 bases matching TRBD1. Germline V gene data show CDR1 as SGHRS and CDR2 as YFSETQ. Trimming removed 4 bases from V and 4 bases from J; junction bases left unmatched: 9. The CDR3 runs to 16 residues. This CDR3 is CASSQRTGPRTGELFF. The DNA read from the CDR3 is TGCGCCAGCAGCCAAAGGACAGGGCCCCGCACCGGGGAG.

On this clone: The CDR3 extends 3 residues past the end of the read, so its final part is completed from the germline J gene. The chain uses TRBV19 and TRBJ2-2; possible D gene TRBD1, 5 bases. This CDR3 contains 15 residues. Trimming took 7 bases from V and 5 from J, leaving 17 bases between them. From germline, CDR1 is LNHDA and CDR2 SQIVND (reference sequence). The sequenced CDR3 bases are TGTGCCAGTACTTCGAGGCAGGGTGGTACCGGGGAG. Its translation is CASTSRQGGTGE. The complete CDR3 sequence is CASTSRQGGTGELFF.

This clone was recorded at least ten times. The missing CDR3 end, 3 residues past where the read stops, is filled in from the germline J gene. This chain connects TRBV7-9 to TRBJ2-7; the match to TRBD1 covers 9 bases. V was clipped by 5 bases and J by 4 bases; unmatched bases: 9. The CDR3 is 15 amino acids. CDR1 is SEHNR, CDR2 FQNEAQ, per germline (reference sequence). CDR3 bases read: TGTGCCAGCAGCCAAGGGACAGGGAAATGGTACGAG. Protein: CASSQGTGKWYE. The CDR3 in full is CASSQGTGKWYEQYF. The full variable domain, rest sourced from reference TRBV7-9 and TRBJ2-7, is DTGVSQNPRHKITKRGQNVTFRCDPISEHNRLYWYRQTLGQGPEFLTYFQNEAQLEKSRLLSDRFSAERPKGSFSTLEIQRTEQGDSAMYLCASSQGTGKWYEQYFGPGTRLTVT.

Partial CDR3 DNA: TGTGCCAGCAGCCCGCGTCCGCGGCGGGGCACAGATACG. Its protein is CASSPRPRRGTDT. The complete CDR3 reads CASSPRPRRGTDTQYF. The chain links TRBV7-3 to TRBJ2-3, with D possibly TRBD2 on 5 matching bases. The read terminates 3 residues before the CDR3 end, so the remaining end is supplied by the germline J gene. The V gene lost 5 bases and the J gene lost 1 base, with 16 bases spanning the gap. The CDR3 runs to 16 residues. Germline V lookup: CDR1 SGHTA, CDR2 FQGTGA.

This clone was seen at least ten times. The missing CDR3 end, 3 residues past where the read stops, is filled in from the germline J gene. V usage is TRBV2 and J usage is TRBJ1-1; D unclear. This CDR3 comprises 13 residues. V lost 2 bases and J lost 7, with 11 bases in between. CDR1 and CDR2 (germline): SNHLY, FYNNEI. The CDR3 here is CASSESGVGEAFF. The sequenced CDR3 bases are TGTGCCAGCAGTGAATCCGGGGTGGGTGAA.